These T cell receptor beta chains were read from a single sample in a study of blood T cells in healthy people across ages. TCRdb re-derived calls from the 5' RACE reads in MiXCR, one entry per CDR3 protein. The table shows approximately 690,000 distinct CDR3 sequences, with 58% occurring only once. Source material: blood. The receptors stem from a man aged 55 to 70 in good health. Each CDR3 is given without its conserved first and last residue.

v_call	j_call	cdr3_aa
TRBV6-5	TRBJ2-5	ASSYSMPQETQY
TRBV24-1	TRBJ1-5	ATSDLHGSQPQH
TRBV7-6	TRBJ2-3	ASSRLQREFTDTQY
TRBV4-1	TRBJ2-7	ASSQDGGRYYEQY
TRBV5-1	TRBJ2-7	ASSSAYEQY
TRBV27	TRBJ2-5	ASSLSGTRKETQY
TRBV2	TRBJ1-2	ASSEEWGGVYGYT
TRBV29-1	TRBJ2-1	SGGLAGGPFNEQF
TRBV20-1	TRBJ2-5	SARDPRGLRETQY
TRBV28	TRBJ2-5	GSSFSGNPIQETQY
TRBV5-1	TRBJ1-2	ASFEQEGVYGYT
TRBV15	TRBJ2-5	ATSRDYRVHEQY
TRBV6-5	-	ASSPFPQETQY
TRBV5-6	TRBJ1-5	ASSLDGRRGQPQH
TRBV20-1	TRBJ2-2	SAALGRGTGELF
TRBV2	TRBJ1-4	ASSDSGGRGNEKLF
TRBV12-5	TRBJ2-7	ASGLVLHRTTVDEQY
TRBV3-1	TRBJ2-4	ASSQDRLLTVKNIQY
TRBV10-1	TRBJ2-1	ASSDLRQGPLEQF
TRBV5-1	TRBJ2-3	ASSLVYRGRPDTQY
TRBV28	TRBJ2-2	ASSFANTGELF
TRBV6-6	TRBJ2-7	ASSFMGGQGSEQY
TRBV7-2	TRBJ1-5	ASSLASQGYSNQPQH
TRBV12-3/TRBV12-4	TRBJ1-6	ASRLQGENSPLH
TRBV7-9	TRBJ2-7	ASSLPAGYEQY
TRBV20-1	TRBJ2-3	SAPGASTDTQY
TRBV7-9	TRBJ2-2	ASSLLETAGTGELF
TRBV5-1	TRBJ2-3	ASSFTSGGPADTQY
TRBV5-1	TRBJ2-1	ASSDSGTGAINEQF
TRBV20-1	TRBJ2-5	SARRQGQETQY
TRBV10-3	TRBJ2-1	AIRGQGAQNEQF
TRBV5-1	TRBJ2-4	ASSSGPAGEENIQY
TRBV6-5	TRBJ2-5	ASPQDRQETQY
TRBV3-1	TRBJ2-1	ASSQAGRDNEQF
TRBV7-8	TRBJ1-4	ASSRTGPPTSNEKLF
TRBV6-5	TRBJ2-5	ASKDFLYQETQY
TRBV27	TRBJ1-5	ASRRTGDNQPQH
TRBV12-3/TRBV12-4	TRBJ2-5	ASSLGGGTVQETQY
TRBV27	TRBJ1-2	ASSLSWGTHGYT
TRBV3-1	TRBJ1-5	ASSPQTGSNQPQH
TRBV7-8	TRBJ2-1	ASSPTTGLAVEQF